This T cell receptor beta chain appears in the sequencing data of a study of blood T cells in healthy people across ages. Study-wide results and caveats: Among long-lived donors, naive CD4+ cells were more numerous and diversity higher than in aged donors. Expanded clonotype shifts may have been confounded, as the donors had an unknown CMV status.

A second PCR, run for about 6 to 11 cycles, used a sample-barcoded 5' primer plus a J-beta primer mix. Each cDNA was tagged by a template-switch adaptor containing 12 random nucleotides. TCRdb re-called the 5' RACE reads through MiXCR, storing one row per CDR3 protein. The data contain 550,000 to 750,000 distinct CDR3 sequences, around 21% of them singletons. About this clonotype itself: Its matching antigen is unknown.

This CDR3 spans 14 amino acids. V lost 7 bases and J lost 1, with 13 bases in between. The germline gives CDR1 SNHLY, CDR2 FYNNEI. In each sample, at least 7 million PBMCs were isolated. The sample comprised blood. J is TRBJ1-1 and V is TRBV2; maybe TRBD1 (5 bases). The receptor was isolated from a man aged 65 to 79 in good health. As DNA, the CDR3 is TGTGCCAGCATGGGTCGGGGCGGGAACACTGAAGCTTTCTTT. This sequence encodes CASMGRGGNTEAFF.